This paragraph covers one T cell receptor (beta chain) sequence. Its antigen is still unknown. Germline V gene data show CDR1 as SGHRS and CDR2 as YFSETQ. V was trimmed by 1 base and J by 11 bases, leaving 15 bases between them. The CDR3 runs to 13 residues. The data were obtained in a study of metastatic and nonmetastatic thyroid tumors. Study-wide context: For malignant and benign thyroid patients, tumor or nodule tissue and blood were the sources whose repertoires were compared.

Study-level results: Malignant thyroid tumors reportedly had TCR beta diversity that was significantly higher than in benign nodules, in blood and tumor.

Each patient went into thyroid surgery without having received any treatment. TCRdb reprocessed the PCR reads using MiXCR. Here the sample spans under 35,000 clones, just under 25% being singletons. The sequence was obtained from a female donor with papillary thyroid cancer or a benign thyroid nodule (not recorded which). Some clones in this sample may be carry-over from other donors' samples. V is TRBV5-1 and J is TRBJ1-1; D gene unclear. Sequenced input: blood. The CDR3 DNA is TGCGCCAGCAGCTTGAGTAGCCAAACCGGTGCTTTCTTT. This sequence encodes CASSLSSQTGAFF.